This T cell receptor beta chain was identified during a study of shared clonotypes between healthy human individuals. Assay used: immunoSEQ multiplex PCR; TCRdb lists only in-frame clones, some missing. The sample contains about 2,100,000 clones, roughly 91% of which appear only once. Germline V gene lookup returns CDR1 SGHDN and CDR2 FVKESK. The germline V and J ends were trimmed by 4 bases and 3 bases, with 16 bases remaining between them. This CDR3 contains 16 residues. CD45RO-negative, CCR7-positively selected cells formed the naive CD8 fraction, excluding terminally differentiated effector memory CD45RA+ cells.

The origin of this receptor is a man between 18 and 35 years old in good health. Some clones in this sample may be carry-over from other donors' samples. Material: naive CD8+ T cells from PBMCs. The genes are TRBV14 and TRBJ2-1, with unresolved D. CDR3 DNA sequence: TGTGCCAGCAGCCCCCCCGGTCTAGAGCGCTACAATGAGCAGTTCTTC. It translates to CASSPPGLERYNEQFF.